Below, 15 T cell receptor beta chains from the same sample are listed, as sequenced in a study of OX40 agonist ivuxolimab in advanced cancers. Measured with immunoSEQ multiplex PCR; TCRdb has only the in-frame clones, and not every one. The sample lists roughly 68,000 clones; around 93% were seen once. The source was CD4+ or CD8+ T cells sorted from blood, collected in a trial of the OX40 agonist ivuxolimab. These receptors all come from an adult with an advanced solid tumor such as melanoma, head and neck, liver or kidney cancer.

The chain joins TRBV6-5 to TRBJ1-2, with TRBD1 matching 9 bases. CDR3 length equals 13 residues. Germline V CDR1 and CDR2: MNHEY, SVGAGI. Trimming cost V 7 bases and J 5 bases; bases outside gene matches: 5. Here the CDR3 DNA reads TGTGCCAGCACCAGACAGGGGGGTTATGGCTACACCTTC. Translating it yields CASTRQGGYGYTF.

The chain recombines TRBV10-3 with TRBJ2-1; 8 bases map to TRBD2. Unmatched junction bases numbered 11, after V lost 0 bases and J lost 7 bases. The CDR3 is 17 residues long. Germline V CDR1 and CDR2: ENHRY, SYGVKD. The CDR3 coding sequence is TGTGCCATCAGTGAGTCGATTAGCGGGGACCTTGGAAATGAGCAGTTCTTC. This translates into CAISESISGDLGNEQFF.

This chain links TRBV5-1 with TRBJ2-1; D unresolved. Trimming took off 0 bases at V and 6 bases at J, with 10 bases between the two ends. The CDR3 is made up of 14 amino acids. CDR1 and CDR2 (germline): SGHRS, YFSETQ. The CDR3 DNA follows: TGCGCCAGCAGCTTGGAACTGAGTGGCAATGAGCAGTTCTTC. Its translation is CASSLELSGNEQFF.

The chain carries TRBV15 and TRBJ2-7; D not resolved. Trimming took 3 bases from V and 2 from J, leaving 11 bases between them. CDR1 is LNHNV and CDR2 is YYDKDF in the germline V gene (reference sequence). The length of the CDR3 is 14 residues. DNA of the CDR3: TGTGCCACCAGCAGGGACGGCGCCGCCTACGAGCAGTACTTC. As protein: CATSRDGAAYEQYF.

This sequence joins TRBV27 and TRBJ2-1; 7 positions agree with TRBD2. Trimming cost V 1 base and J 5 bases; bases outside gene matches: 11. Germline lookup yields CDR1 MNHEY and CDR2 SMNVEV (reference sequence). This CDR3 comprises 17 residues. The CDR3 here is CASSLLFLGGLNNEQFF. The CDR3 region has the DNA TGTGCCAGCAGTTTATTATTCCTGGGGGGACTAAACAATGAGCAGTTCTTC.

The CDR3 DNA reads as TGTGCCAGCAGCCAAGCTTCGGGGCACATTCAGTACTTC. This codes for CASSQASGHIQYF. The chain joins TRBV4-2 to TRBJ2-4; D could derive from TRBD1 or TRBD2 (5 bases each). The germline gives CDR1 LGHNA, CDR2 YNFKEQ. CDR3 length equals 13 residues. V lost 1 base, J lost 8 bases, and 9 bases lay in between.

V gene TRBV20-1 combines with J gene TRBJ2-3; D is uncertain. The CDR3 covers 10 residues. Deletions cut 4 bases from V and 4 bases from J, with 3 bases between. Germline V gene sequence: CDR1 DFQATT, CDR2 SNEGSKA (reference sequence). The CDR3 DNA reads TGCAGTGCTACCTCAGATACGCAGTATTTT. It translates to CSATSDTQYF.

The CDR3 DNA reads TGTGCCAGCATGCAGGGAGGCTACGAGCAGTACTTC. Its translation: CASMQGGYEQYF. The chain uses TRBV6-6 and TRBJ2-7; D might be TRBD2 (6 bases). The CDR3 totals 12 residues. Germline V gene sequence: CDR1 MNHNY, CDR2 SVGAGI (reference sequence). Between the trimmed V and J ends, which lost 7 bases and 3 bases, there was a span of 10 bases.

The chain combines TRBV7-2 with TRBJ2-1, with D maybe TRBD2 (6 bases). Germline CDR1 is SGHTA and CDR2 is FQGNSA. The CDR3 extends over 15 amino acids. Trimming cost V 4 bases and J 11 bases, with 21 bases left between them. The CDR3 sequence is CASSSPNGVAGKQFF. CDR3 DNA sequence: TGTGCCAGCAGCTCCCCGAACGGGGTCGCGGGGAAGCAGTTCTTC.

V and J are TRBV9 and TRBJ1-5; TRBD1 aligns across 7 bases. Germline CDR1 reads SGDLS; CDR2 reads YYNGEE. This CDR3 spans 14 amino acids. V lost 0 bases, J lost 9 bases, and 6 bases stayed unmatched. CDR3 region: CASSVVGTEGPQHF. The DNA for the CDR3 is TGTGCCAGCAGCGTAGTCGGGACAGAGGGGCCCCAGCATTTT.

The V gene is TRBV11-2, the J gene TRBJ2-6; a possible D gene is TRBD1 (5 bases). The V gene's germline CDR1 is SGHAT and CDR2 FQNNGV. The ends were cut back, 0 bases at V and 4 bases at J, with 7 bases in the middle. The CDR3 sequence is 15 residues long. The CDR3 spells CASSLDRAGANVLTF. CDR3 DNA: TGTGCCAGCAGCTTAGACAGGGCCGGGGCCAACGTCCTGACTTTC.

The chain employs TRBV7-2 and TRBJ1-2; D is uncertain. V lost 0 bases and J lost 3, with 8 bases in between. This CDR3 contains 14 residues. Germline V gene sequence: CDR1 SGHTA, CDR2 FQGNSA. The CDR3 loop reads CASSLANSYYGYTF. The CDR3 nucleotides read TGTGCCAGCAGCTTAGCGAATTCTTACTATGGCTACACCTTC.

The J gene is TRBJ1-3, the V gene TRBV5-1; the D gene is possibly TRBD1 (6 bases). The CDR3 is 17 residues long. Germline CDR1 is SGHRS and CDR2 is YFSETQ. Trimming pared 0 bases from V and 2 bases from J, leaving 15 bases between. CDR3 sequence (DNA): TGCGCCAGCAGCTTGGCCGGAACAGGGCGGGCTGGAAACACCATATATTTT. It codes for CASSLAGTGRAGNTIYF.

The chain uses TRBV11-2 and TRBJ2-5; 7 positions agree with TRBD2. The CDR3 has 16 amino acids. The V and J ends lost 4 bases and 5 bases, in that order; junction bases with no gene match: 13. The germline gives CDR1 SGHAT, CDR2 FQNNGV. The CDR3 reads CASSSHRGGRIETQYF. CDR3 nucleotides: TGTGCCAGCAGCTCCCACCGCGGGGGACGCATCGAGACCCAGTACTTC.

V and J are TRBV5-8 and TRBJ1-2, with TRBD1 matching over 10 bases. V lost 6 bases, J lost 9 bases, and 14 bases stayed unmatched. CDR1 is SGHTS, CDR2 YDEGEE, per germline. The CDR3 is 15 amino acids. This chain's CDR3 is CASIQTGGNLRSYTF. In DNA form, the CDR3 reads TGTGCCAGCATCCAGACAGGGGGCAATCTCCGTAGCTACACCTTC.